This entry describes one T cell receptor beta chain. The antigen it recognizes is unknown. No base qualities exist here, and no much larger clone lies one base off it. This sample stems from a study of T cell responses to AZD1222 COVID-19 vaccine (dated by TCRdb to the early 2020s). Background for the entire study: AZD1222 recipients whose second dose came at about 4 weeks and those whose second dose came at about 12 weeks were combined into one group, since spike-specific TCR depth and breadth did not differ between the two schedules. A total of 230 or so trial participants underwent TCR sequencing, of whom nearly 210 received two doses of AZD1222 and some 25 received two doses of the MenACWY control vaccine. Trial participants were enrolled by age into 18-55, 56-69 and 70-plus year subgroups, with around 150, 28 and 57 TCR-sequenced participants respectively.

The CDR3 regions of human TCRbeta chains were analyzed by immunosequencing. Per the source publication's procedure: Repertoire TCRs were matched against a reference library of SARS-CoV-2-specific TCRs generated with the MIRA antigen-specificity platform. Breadth was defined as the fraction of unique TCRs that were SARS-CoV-2-associated, and depth was defined as the fraction of total T cells that were SARS-CoV-2-associated. Using the MIRA data, each spike-specific TCR was mapped to the spike region that the TCR reacts to and placed in a CD4 or CD8 class. Log10-transformed breadth and depth values were compared by one-way ANOVA with Sidak's multiple comparisons tests. Entries here come from immuneACCESS through TCRdb and include only in-frame sequences with V and J called. Some clones fail to appear in such tables; in the studies checked, an unresolved V gene covers under half of the shortfall, and the cause of the remainder is unknown. V, J and clone size derive from that table, while D and trimming were established from the DNA sequence. The sample includes around 66,000 clones, with more than 75% observed a single time. Together, the top ten hold around 15% of the sample.

From the cysteine through the phenylalanine, the CDR3 covers 18 amino acids. The entry retains the CDR3 DNA only, 54 bases that are in frame from base 1. Trimming takes 3 bases from V and 4 bases from J, and the germline ends sit 21 bases apart. For CDR1 and CDR2, the germline V gene lists KGHDR and SFDVKD. What the time point label conveys for this sample: baseline before first vaccination. Vaccinee samples came from UK trials COV001 and COV002, including a single-blind randomized controlled phase 2/3 trial of AZD1222 (ChAdOx1 nCoV-19) in healthy adults. Trial participant PBMC samples were collected at day 0 and day 28 after the second dose for TCRbeta chain sequencing. On the study overall, not on this receptor specifically: A significant rise in spike-specific TCR breadth and depth was observed after two AZD1222 doses relative to day 0 and relative to MenACWY recipients. Conclusions about previously exposed vaccinees were limited because only a handful of AZD1222 recipients were SARS-CoV-2 seropositive at baseline. Nearly half of unique spike-specific TCRs reportedly recognized epitopes outside regions mutated in the B.1.351 and B.1.1.7 variants. Vaccine-associated CD4 TCRs spanned the whole spike protein, with dominant responses in regions 160-218 and 743-854. Because no samples from the day 14 peak response were available, repertoires could be characterized only after the peak T cell response. Participants were mostly white British and included more females than males, and it was suggested by the authors that clonal diversity may have been underestimated. In the small 56-69-year group, the increase in depth fell short of significance, most likely because of low power.

The TCR was taken from an adult in good health. This chain joins TRBV24-1 to TRBJ2-1; 7 matching bases give a weak D call of TRBD1. Sample: peripheral blood, taken on day 0 of AZD1222 vaccination. This receptor carries the CDR3 CATSDDGRGTATYNEQFF. The nucleotide sequence reads TGTGCCACCAGTGATGATGGTCGGGGGACAGCGACTTACAATGAGCAGTTCTTC.